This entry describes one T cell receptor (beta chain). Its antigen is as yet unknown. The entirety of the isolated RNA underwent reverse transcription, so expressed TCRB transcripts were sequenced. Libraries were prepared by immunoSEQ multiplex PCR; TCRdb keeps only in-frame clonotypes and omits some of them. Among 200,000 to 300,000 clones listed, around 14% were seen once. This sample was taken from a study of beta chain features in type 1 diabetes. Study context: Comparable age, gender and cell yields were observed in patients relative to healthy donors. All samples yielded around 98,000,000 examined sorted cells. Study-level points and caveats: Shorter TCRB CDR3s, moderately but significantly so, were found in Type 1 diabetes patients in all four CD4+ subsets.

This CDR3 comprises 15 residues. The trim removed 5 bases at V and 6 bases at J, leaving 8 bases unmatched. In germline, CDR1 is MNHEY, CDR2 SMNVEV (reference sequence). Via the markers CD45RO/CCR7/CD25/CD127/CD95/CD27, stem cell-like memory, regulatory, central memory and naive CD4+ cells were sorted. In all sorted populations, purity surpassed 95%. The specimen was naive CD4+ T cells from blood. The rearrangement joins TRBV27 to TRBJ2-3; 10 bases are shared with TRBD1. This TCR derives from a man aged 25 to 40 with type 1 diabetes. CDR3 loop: CASSLLGQGIDTQYF. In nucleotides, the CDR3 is TGTGCCAGCAGTCTATTGGGACAGGGGATTGATACGCAGTATTTT.